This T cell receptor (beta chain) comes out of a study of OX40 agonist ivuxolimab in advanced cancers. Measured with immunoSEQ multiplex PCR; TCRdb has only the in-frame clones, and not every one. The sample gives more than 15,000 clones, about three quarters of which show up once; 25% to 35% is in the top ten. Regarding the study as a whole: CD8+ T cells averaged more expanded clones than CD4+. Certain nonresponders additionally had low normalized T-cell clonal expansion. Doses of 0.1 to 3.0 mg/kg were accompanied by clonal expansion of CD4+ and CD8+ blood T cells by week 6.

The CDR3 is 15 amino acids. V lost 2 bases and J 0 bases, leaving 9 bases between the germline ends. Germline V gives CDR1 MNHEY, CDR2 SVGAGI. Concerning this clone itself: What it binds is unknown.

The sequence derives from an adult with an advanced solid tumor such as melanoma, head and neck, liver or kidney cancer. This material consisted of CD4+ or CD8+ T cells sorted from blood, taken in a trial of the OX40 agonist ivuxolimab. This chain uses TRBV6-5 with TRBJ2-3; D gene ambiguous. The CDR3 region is CASSYDGPSTDTQYF. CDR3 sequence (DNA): TGTGCCAGCAGTTACGACGGGCCGAGCACAGATACGCAGTATTTT.